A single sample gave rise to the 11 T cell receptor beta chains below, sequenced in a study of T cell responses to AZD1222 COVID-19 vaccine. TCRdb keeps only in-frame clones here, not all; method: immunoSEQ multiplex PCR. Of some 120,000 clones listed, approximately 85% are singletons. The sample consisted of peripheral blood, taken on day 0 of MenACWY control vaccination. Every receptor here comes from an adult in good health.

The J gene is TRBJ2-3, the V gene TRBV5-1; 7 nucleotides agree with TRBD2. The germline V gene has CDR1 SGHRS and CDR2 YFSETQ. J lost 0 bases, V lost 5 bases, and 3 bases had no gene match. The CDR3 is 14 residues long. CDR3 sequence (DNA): TGCGCCAGCAGTCTAGCGGTTAGCACAGATACGCAGTATTTT. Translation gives CASSLAVSTDTQYF.

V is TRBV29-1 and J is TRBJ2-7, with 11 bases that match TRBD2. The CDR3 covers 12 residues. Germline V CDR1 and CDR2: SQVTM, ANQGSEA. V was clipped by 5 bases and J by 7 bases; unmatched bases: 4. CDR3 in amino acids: CSVLAGGKEQYF. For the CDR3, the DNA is TGCAGCGTTCTAGCGGGAGGTAAAGAGCAGTACTTC.

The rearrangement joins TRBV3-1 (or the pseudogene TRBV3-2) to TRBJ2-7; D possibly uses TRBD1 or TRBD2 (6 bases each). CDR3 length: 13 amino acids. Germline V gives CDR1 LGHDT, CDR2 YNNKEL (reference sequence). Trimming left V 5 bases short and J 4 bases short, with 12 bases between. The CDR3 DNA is TGTGCCAGCAGCTTGGGGGGCTGGTACGAGCAGTACTTC. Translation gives CASSLGGWYEQYF.

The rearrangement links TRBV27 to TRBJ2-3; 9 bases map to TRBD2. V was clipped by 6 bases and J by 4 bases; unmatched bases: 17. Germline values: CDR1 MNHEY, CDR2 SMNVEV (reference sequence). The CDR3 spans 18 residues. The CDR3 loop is CASSHHLAGGMGADTQYF. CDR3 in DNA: TGTGCCAGCAGCCACCATCTCGCGGGAGGGATGGGGGCAGATACGCAGTATTTT.

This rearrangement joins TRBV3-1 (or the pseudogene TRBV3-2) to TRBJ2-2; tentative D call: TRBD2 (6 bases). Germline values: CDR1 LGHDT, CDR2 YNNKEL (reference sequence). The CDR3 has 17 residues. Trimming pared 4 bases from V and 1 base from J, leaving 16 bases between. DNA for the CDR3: TGTGCCAGCAGCCGGAGAGGCGGGGTGAAGAACACCGGGGAGCTGTTTTTT. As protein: CASSRRGGVKNTGELFF.

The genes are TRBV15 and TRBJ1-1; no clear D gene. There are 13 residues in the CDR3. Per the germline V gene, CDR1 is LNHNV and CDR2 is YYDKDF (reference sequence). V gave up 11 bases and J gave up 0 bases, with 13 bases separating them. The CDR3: CAATGRLNTEAFF. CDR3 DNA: TGTGCCGCAACCGGACGGCTGAACACTGAAGCTTTCTTT.

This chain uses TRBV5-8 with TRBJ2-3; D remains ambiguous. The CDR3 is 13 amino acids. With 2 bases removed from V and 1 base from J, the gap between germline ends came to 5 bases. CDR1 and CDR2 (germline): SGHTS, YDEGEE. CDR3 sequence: CASSLTGTDTQYF. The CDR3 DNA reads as TGTGCCAGCAGCTTAACCGGCACAGATACGCAGTATTTT.

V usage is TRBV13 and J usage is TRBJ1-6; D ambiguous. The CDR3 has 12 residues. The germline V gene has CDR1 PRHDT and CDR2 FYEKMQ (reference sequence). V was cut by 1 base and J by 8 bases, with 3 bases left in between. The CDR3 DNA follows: TGTGCCAGCAGCTTAGTCGATTCACCCCTCCACTTT. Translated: CASSLVDSPLHF.

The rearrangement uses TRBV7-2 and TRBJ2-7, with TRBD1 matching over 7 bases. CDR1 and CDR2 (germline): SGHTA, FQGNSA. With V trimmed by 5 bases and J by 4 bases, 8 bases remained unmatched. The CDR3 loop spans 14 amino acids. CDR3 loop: CASSDWDSIYEQYF. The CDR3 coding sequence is TGTGCCAGCAGCGACTGGGACAGTATATACGAGCAGTACTTC.

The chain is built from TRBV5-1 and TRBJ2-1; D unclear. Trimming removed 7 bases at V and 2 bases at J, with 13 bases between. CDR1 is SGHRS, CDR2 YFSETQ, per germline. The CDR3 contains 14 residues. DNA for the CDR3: TGCGCCAGCCTTTCGGCAGGACCCTACAATGAGCAGTTCTTC. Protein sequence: CASLSAGPYNEQFF.

DNA for the CDR3: TGTGCCACCAGTGAGGCGGACAGACCTCAAGAGACCCAGTACTTC. It is translated as CATSEADRPQETQYF. This sequence joins TRBV24-1 and TRBJ2-5; the D gene is possibly TRBD1 (6 bases). The germline V gene encodes CDR1 KGHDR and CDR2 SFDVKD. The CDR3 length is 15 residues. V was shortened by 4 bases and J by 2 bases, with 13 bases between the two germline ends.